Each of the 24 T cell receptor beta chains below was sequenced from the same sample in a study of T cell responses to AZD1222 COVID-19 vaccine. The protocol was immunoSEQ multiplex PCR, while the TCRdb copy is restricted to in-frame clones and leaves out a portion. The sample lists 150,000 or so clones, 80% to 95% occurring once. Material: peripheral blood, obtained 28 days after the second AZD1222 dose. The receptors shown here come from an adult who received the AZD1222 COVID-19 vaccine.

The chain couples TRBV3-1 (or the pseudogene TRBV3-2) to TRBJ2-5; TRBD2 matches at 10 bases. Per germline, CDR1 LGHDT and CDR2 YNNKEL (reference sequence). V shed 4 bases, J shed 4 bases, and the junction held 9 bases outside the gene matches. The CDR3 spans 16 residues. CDR3 in DNA: TGTGCCAGCAGCCGCCGGGGAGCGGGGGGGGCAGAGACCCAGTACTTC. This sequence encodes CASSRRGAGGAETQYF.

The J gene is TRBJ1-5, the V gene TRBV6-5; the D gene is possibly TRBD1 (6 bases). Germline V gene sequence: CDR1 MNHEY, CDR2 SVGAGI. CDR3 length equals 15 residues. The V end lost 4 bases, the J end lost 2 bases, and 12 bases lay between the germline ends. The CDR3 spells CASSLRTVRNQPQHF. The CDR3 DNA sequence: TGTGCCAGCAGTTTACGGACAGTACGCAATCAGCCCCAGCATTTT.

V is TRBV7-9 and J is TRBJ1-5; D gene ambiguous. The V end was cut by 8 bases, the J end by 7 bases, with 12 bases between. Germline-derived CDR1 and CDR2 are SEHNR and FQNEAQ (reference sequence). The CDR3 contains 12 residues. The CDR3 bases are TGTGCCAGCGCCCCCGAGGGACAGCCCCAGCATTTT. The encoded protein is CASAPEGQPQHF.

This chain connects TRBV2 to TRBJ2-2; TRBD1 matches at 7 bases. The germline gives CDR1 SNHLY, CDR2 FYNNEI. V lost 4 bases, J lost 1 base, and 0 bases stayed unmatched. The CDR3 length is 14 residues. CDR3 sequence (DNA): TGTGCCAGCAGTGGACAGGGGAACACCGGGGAGCTGTTTTTT. This gives the protein CASSGQGNTGELFF.

V usage is TRBV9 and J usage is TRBJ2-3, with unresolved D. Trimming cost V 0 bases and J 2 bases, with 10 bases left between them. Per germline, CDR1 SGDLS and CDR2 YYNGEE. The CDR3 runs to 15 residues. In DNA, the CDR3 is TGTGCCAGCAGCGTAGAACACCTACTCACAGATACGCAGTATTTT. This codes for CASSVEHLLTDTQYF.

The chain links TRBV5-4 to TRBJ1-6, with TRBD1 matching over 7 bases. The CDR3 sequence is 19 residues long. Germline values: CDR1 SGHNT, CDR2 YYREEE (reference sequence). J was trimmed by 0 bases and V by 4 bases; bases with no gene match: 13. The CDR3 bases are TGTGCCAGCAGCCGACGTCCACAGGGGCCGAGCTCCTATAATTCACCCCTCCACTTT. This sequence encodes CASSRRPQGPSSYNSPLHF.

The V and J genes are TRBV6-5 and TRBJ2-7; the match to TRBD2 covers 8 bases. CDR1 MNHEY and CDR2 SVGAGI come from the germline V gene. The V and J ends lost 11 bases and 3 bases, in that order; junction bases with no gene match: 9. There are 13 residues in the CDR3. The CDR3 nucleotides read TGTGCCGTCCGTGATGGGACTAGCTACGAGCAGTACTTC. This encodes CAVRDGTSYEQYF.

J is TRBJ2-2 and V is TRBV28; unclear D gene. The CDR3 spans 10 residues. Germline assignment: CDR1 MDHEN and CDR2 SYDVKM. V lost 6 bases, J lost 7 bases, and 3 bases lay in between. Here the CDR3 DNA reads TGTGCCAGCAGAGACGGGGAGCTGTTTTTT. It translates to CASRDGELFF.

The chain joins TRBV11-3 to TRBJ1-1, with D unresolved. This CDR3 spans 13 amino acids. V was pared by 0 bases and J by 4 bases, with 6 bases between. From germline, CDR1 is SGHNT and CDR2 YENEEA. CDR3 loop: CASSLDGSTEAFF. DNA of the CDR3: TGTGCCAGCAGCTTAGACGGGAGCACTGAAGCTTTCTTT.

The rearrangement uses TRBV6-5 and TRBJ1-5, with 7 nucleotides matching TRBD1. The CDR3 has 14 residues. V lost 7 bases to trimming and J lost 4 bases; unmatched junction nucleotides: 7. Germline CDR1 and CDR2: MNHEY and SVGAGI. Written as DNA, the CDR3 is TGTGCCAGCAACAACAGGGGCGGGAATCAGCCCCAGCATTTT. Translating gives CASNNRGGNQPQHF.

The chain is built from TRBV5-4 and TRBJ2-3; weak D call: TRBD2 (6 bases). CDR1 is SGHNT, CDR2 YYREEE, per germline (reference sequence). Trimming took off 4 bases at V and 3 bases at J, with 15 bases between the two ends. This CDR3 contains 15 residues. The CDR3 coding sequence is TGTGCCAGCAGCCGGGACTCTCGGCGGACAGATACGCAGTATTTT. It translates to CASSRDSRRTDTQYF.

This sequence joins TRBV11-2 and TRBJ2-7; 10 bases align to TRBD2. The germline V gene has CDR1 SGHAT and CDR2 FQNNGV. The length of the CDR3 is 15 residues. The trim removed 3 bases at V and 2 bases at J, leaving 4 bases unmatched. CDR3 in amino acids: CASSFTSGNPYEQYF. The CDR3, as DNA: TGTGCCAGCAGCTTTACTAGCGGGAACCCCTACGAGCAGTACTTC.

This clone was recorded only once. The rearrangement joins TRBV18 to TRBJ2-5, with D perhaps matching TRBD1 (6 bases). V lost 4 bases, J lost 10 bases, and 19 bases lay in between. The CDR3 is 14 residues long. CDR1 is KGHSH, CDR2 LQKENI, per germline. CDR3 in amino acids: CASSLDEGQQGQYF. CDR3 in DNA: TGTGCCAGCTCACTCGACGAGGGGCAACAGGGCCAGTACTTC.

This rearrangement joins TRBV19 to TRBJ1-4, with a possible D match to TRBD1 (6 bases). Looked up from germline, CDR1 is LNHDA and CDR2 is SQIVND (reference sequence). CDR3 length equals 15 residues. Deletions cut 3 bases from V and 4 bases from J, with 12 bases between. CDR3: CASSIGQLDNEKLFF. The CDR3 DNA reads TGTGCCAGTAGTATTGGACAGCTGGATAATGAAAAACTGTTTTTT.

This clone was detected only once. The V gene is TRBV6-5, the J gene TRBJ2-2; TRBD1 is a possible D gene (6 bases). V gave up 6 bases and J gave up 9 bases, with 17 bases separating them. Germline CDR1 and CDR2: MNHEY and SVGAGI. CDR3 length: 14 residues. The CDR3 protein is CASRTGVGMRELFF. The CDR3 region has the DNA TGTGCCAGCAGGACAGGAGTAGGAATGAGGGAGCTGTTTTTT.

The DNA for the CDR3 is TGTGCCTGGAGTCTTCTCTCGACTAATGAAAAACTGTTTTTT. Protein: CAWSLLSTNEKLFF. The chain joins TRBV30 to TRBJ1-4; D gene uncertain. The CDR3 spans 14 residues. CDR1 is GTSNPN, CDR2 SVGIG, per germline (reference sequence). The V and J ends lost 2 bases and 2 bases respectively, with 9 bases between them.

V and J are TRBV6-5 and TRBJ2-7, with D perhaps TRBD1 or TRBD2 (5 bases each). Germline V CDR1 and CDR2: MNHEY, SVGAGI. The CDR3 runs 15 residues. V was clipped by 0 bases and J by 3 bases, with 12 bases between them. For the CDR3, the DNA is TGTGCCAGCAGTTACTCGATTGAGGGGATCTACGAGCAGTACTTC. It specifies CASSYSIEGIYEQYF.

The chain has TRBV14 and TRBJ2-5, with a possible D match to TRBD2 (6 bases). This CDR3 region has 15 residues. The germline V gene has CDR1 SGHDN and CDR2 FVKESK. V gave up 0 bases and J gave up 6 bases, with 14 bases separating them. The CDR3 DNA reads as TGTGCCAGCAGCCAAGATCTGGGGGGTTTACAGACCCAGTACTTC. Protein sequence: CASSQDLGGLQTQYF.

This chain joins TRBV9 and TRBJ2-5, with D maybe TRBD1 (5 bases). The CDR3 has 15 amino acids. V was trimmed by 1 base and J by 2 bases, leaving 12 bases between them. Germline V gene data show CDR1 as SGDLS and CDR2 as YYNGEE. The CDR3 region is CASSVSWGTQETQYF. The CDR3 nucleotides are TGTGCCAGCAGCGTATCTTGGGGCACTCAAGAGACCCAGTACTTC. The full variable domain, in which reference TRBV9 and TRBJ2-5 provide the parts outside the CDR3, is DSGVTQTPKHLITATGQRVTLRCSPRSGDLSVYWYQQSLDQGLQFLIQYYNGEERAKGNILERFSAQQFPDLHSELNLSSLELGDSALYFCASSVSWGTQETQYFGPGTRLLVL.

J is TRBJ1-1 and V is TRBV28; 10 bases agree with TRBD1. Germline CDR1 reads MDHEN; CDR2 reads SYDVKM. With V trimmed by 2 bases and J by 7 bases, 10 bases remained unmatched. This CDR3 is built from 16 residues. DNA of the CDR3: TGTGCCAGCAGTTTACCCACCGGGACAGGGGCGGGTGAAGCTTTCTTT. The encoded protein is CASSLPTGTGAGEAFF.

The V call is TRBV5-6, the J call TRBJ2-3; possible D gene TRBD2, 6 bases. V lost 4 bases and J 0 bases, leaving 15 bases between the germline ends. This CDR3 spans 16 amino acids. Germline V gene data show CDR1 as SGHDT and CDR2 as YYEEEE. The CDR3 DNA sequence: TGTGCCAGCAGCCTCGGCGGGGTGACTAGCACAGATACGCAGTATTTT. This codes for CASSLGGVTSTDTQYF.

The J gene is TRBJ1-3, the V gene TRBV5-4; 8 bases map to TRBD1. The CDR3 spans 16 residues. Per the germline V gene, CDR1 is SGHNT and CDR2 is YYREEE (reference sequence). Trimming removed 3 bases from V and 0 bases from J; junction bases left unmatched: 5. In DNA form, the CDR3 reads TGTGCCAGCAGCTCCGACAGGGGAAGCTCTGGAAACACCATATATTTT. This gives the protein CASSSDRGSSGNTIYF.

This chain connects TRBV27 to TRBJ1-3; TRBD1 aligns across 11 bases. Germline values: CDR1 MNHEY, CDR2 SMNVEV (reference sequence). CDR3 size: 19 residues. Trimming took 3 bases from V and 0 from J; bases not matched to a gene: 10. The CDR3 loop reads CASSFPGTGGLHSGNTIYF. The CDR3 DNA follows: TGTGCCAGCAGTTTCCCCGGGACAGGGGGTCTCCACTCTGGAAACACCATATATTTT.

The rearrangement links TRBV25-1 to TRBJ2-5; no clear D. The CDR3 loop spans 10 amino acids. V gave up 7 bases and J gave up 5 bases, with 5 bases separating them. Germline V CDR1 and CDR2: MGHDK, SYGVNS. For the CDR3, the DNA is TGTGCCAGCATGCGGGAGACCCAGTACTTC. Its protein product is CASMRETQYF.